The rows below give T cell receptor beta chains drawn from one sample of a study of T-cell memory formation after mild COVID-19. TCRdb reprocessed the 5' RACE reads via MiXCR and lists one record per CDR3 protein. The sample has 390,000 or so distinct CDR3 sequences, about a sixth seen once. Sample: PBMCs or a T cell subset sorted from them (not recorded which). The source of these receptors is a man in his late teens or twenties who had mild COVID-19 (a few samples of this study predate the infection). Cell type and time point are not known. Each CDR3 is given with its conserved first and last residue. The D gene is left open where the match is weak. Clone size appears in some rows only: once, few, many, or a class for an expanded clone.

j_gene	d_gene	v_gene	abundance	CDR3nt	CDR3aa
TRBJ2-3	-	TRBV27	few	TGTGCCAGCTCCTTTGACAGTAACACAGATACGCAGTATTTT	CASSFDSNTDTQYF
TRBJ1-6	TRBD1	TRBV4-2	many	TGTGCCAGCAGCCAACCACAGGGGTCACCCCTCCACTTT	CASSQPQGSPLHF
TRBJ2-1	TRBD2	TRBV7-2	-	TGTGCCTCACGCCGGGTAGCGGGGGGGCTGGATGAGCAGTTCTTC	CASRRVAGGLDEQFF
TRBJ1-4	-	TRBV7-9	-	TGTGCCAGCAGCCCGTATGGCGGTCCAACTAATGAAAAACTGTTTTTT	CASSPYGGPTNEKLFF
TRBJ1-2	-	TRBV28	few	TGTGCCAGCAGTCTCCGCGTAGGGTGGGAAGGCTACACCTTC	CASSLRVGWEGYTF
TRBJ2-1	-	TRBV5-6	few	TGTGCCAGCAGCTTGAAGGGGGGGGCCTGGCAGTTCTTC	CASSLKGGAWQFF
TRBJ2-1	TRBD2	TRBV9	-	TGTGCCAGCAGCGTACTTGGCGGGGAGGGGAATGAGCAGTTCTTC	CASSVLGGEGNEQFF
TRBJ2-7	-	TRBV7-8	-	TGTGCCAGCAGCTTCGGGGGCGCGCCCTACGAGCAGTACTTC	CASSFGGAPYEQYF
TRBJ2-2	TRBD1	TRBV29-1	-	TGCAGCGTATTACGTTTAGCGACAGGGGGAGGCGGGGAGCTGTTTTTT	CSVLRLATGGGGELFF
TRBJ1-2	TRBD1	TRBV2	-	TGTGCCAGCAGCGAGGACAGGGTGGGTGGCTACACCTTC	CASSEDRVGGYTF
TRBJ1-1	-	TRBV12-3/TRBV12-4	-	TGTGCCAGCAGTGTACCCCGGGTTGAAGCTTTCTTT	CASSVPRVEAFF
TRBJ2-3	TRBD2	TRBV11-2	-	TGTGCCAGCAGTCCTTCCGCCGGGACTAGCCGAGATACGCAGTATTTT	CASSPSAGTSRDTQYF
TRBJ2-2	-	TRBV30	-	TGTGCCTGGACCTGGGGGAGGCCCACCGGGGAGCTGTTTTTT	CAWTWGRPTGELFF
TRBJ1-3	TRBD1	TRBV5-1	-	TGCGCCAGCAGCCTCGGGACAGAGGGACCCGCTGGAAACACCATATATTTT	CASSLGTEGPAGNTIYF
TRBJ2-3	TRBD2	TRBV15	-	TGTGCCACCAGCAGAGTGGCTAGCGGGGGGGCTAGGACAGATACGCAGTATTTT	CATSRVASGGARTDTQYF
TRBJ2-7	-	TRBV4-3	-	TGCGCCAGCAGCCAAGAAATTATGGGCCACGAGCAGTACTTC	CASSQEIMGHEQYF
TRBJ1-1	TRBD1	TRBV12-3/TRBV12-4	few	TGTGCCAGCAGCCCCCCCGACAGGGTCGCTGAAGCTTTCTTT	CASSPPDRVAEAFF
TRBJ2-3	TRBD2	TRBV7-9	-	TGTGCCAGCAGGTTAACTAGCGTGGGCACAGATACGCAGTATTTT	CASRLTSVGTDTQYF
TRBJ1-6	-	TRBV7-6	few	TGTGCCAGCAGCCCCCTCGGAACAGGGAATTCACCCCTCCACTTT	CASSPLGTGNSPLHF
TRBJ2-5	-	TRBV29-1	once	TGCAGCGTTGTGCCGGGGACCTGGTCCTCGGAGACCCAGTACTTC	CSVVPGTWSSETQYF
TRBJ2-1	TRBD2	TRBV7-8	few	TGTGCCAGCAGCTCTCTACGGGGGGGCGGTGAGCAGTTCTTC	CASSSLRGGGEQFF
TRBJ2-3	TRBD1	TRBV29-1	-	TGCAGCGTTGAATCCCAATTAGACAGGGGAGATACGCAGTATTTT	CSVESQLDRGDTQYF
TRBJ2-1	TRBD2	TRBV7-2	-	TGTGCCAGCAGCTTAGTGGCCACGGGACTAGCGGGGGGCCCTACTCGTGAGCAGTTCTTC	CASSLVATGLAGGPTREQFF
TRBJ2-1	TRBD2	TRBV2	few	TGTGCCAGCACCCAACTAGCGGGGGGGCTCAGTGAGCAGTTCTTC	CASTQLAGGLSEQFF
TRBJ1-2	TRBD1	TRBV7-9	-	TGTGCCAGCAGCTTAGCCGGACAGGGGGCTTCTGGCTACACCTTC	CASSLAGQGASGYTF
TRBJ2-3	TRBD2	TRBV6-2/TRBV6-3	few	TGTGCCAGCAGAGATGGGACTAGCGGGGCCCGCACAGATACGCAGTATTTT	CASRDGTSGARTDTQYF
TRBJ1-4	-	TRBV7-2	many	TGTGCCAGCAGCCAGGGTATGCGTTCTAATGAAAAACTGTTTTTT	CASSQGMRSNEKLFF
TRBJ1-1	-	TRBV5-1	many	TGCGCCAGCAGCTTACAGGGAATTGGTGACACTGAAGCTTTCTTT	CASSLQGIGDTEAFF
TRBJ1-5	TRBD1	TRBV18	many	TGTGCCAGCTCCTGGGGACAGGGCCGCAATCAGCCCCAGCATTTT	CASSWGQGRNQPQHF
TRBJ2-3	-	TRBV5-4	-	TGTGCCAGCAGCTTAAGTTCAGGGATCACCCCTCCCCAGTATTTT	CASSLSSGITPPQYF
TRBJ1-2	-	TRBV14	few	TGTGCCAGCAGCCAAGATCTGACGGCCTATGGCTACACCTTC	CASSQDLTAYGYTF
TRBJ2-7	TRBD2	TRBV7-8	once	TGTGCCAGCAGCTCCGAAGCGGGAGAGGCATACGAGCAGTACTTC	CASSSEAGEAYEQYF
TRBJ2-4	TRBD1	TRBV29-1	few	TGCAGCGTTGAAAGGACAGGGGGCGAGACTCAGTACTTC	CSVERTGGETQYF
TRBJ1-1	-	TRBV24-1	-	TGTGCCACCAGTGAGGTAGAGGGCCAGCCGAACACTGAAGCTTTCTTT	CATSEVEGQPNTEAFF
TRBJ1-3	-	TRBV5-1	-	TGCGCCAGCAGCTTGTTTCCCGCAGGAAACACCATATATTTT	CASSLFPAGNTIYF
TRBJ2-2	TRBD1	TRBV5-1	-	TGCGCCAGCAGCTTGGAAACAGGGGGCATCGGGGAGCTGTTTTTT	CASSLETGGIGELFF
TRBJ1-5	-	TRBV5-1	-	TGCGCCAGCACCTTTATTCCGGGAAATCAGCCCCAGCATTTT	CASTFIPGNQPQHF
TRBJ2-7	-	TRBV9	few	TGTGCCAGCAGCGGCAGCAGCTCCTACGAGCAGTACTTC	CASSGSSSYEQYF
TRBJ1-5	-	TRBV7-9	-	TGTGCCAGCAGCTCGGCGGGTCCCCAGCATTTT	CASSSAGPQHF
TRBJ1-1	-	TRBV5-1	many	TGCGCCAGCAGCTTCGGGGGAGGAGGGAACACTGAAGCTTTCTTT	CASSFGGGGNTEAFF
TRBJ1-1	-	TRBV29-1	few	TGCAGCGCCGGATCCGGTGAAGCTTTCTTT	CSAGSGEAFF
TRBJ1-5	-	TRBV20-1	many	TGCAGTGCCCTTTCGGGCTCTGAAAATCAGCCCCAGCATTTT	CSALSGSENQPQHF
TRBJ2-7	-	TRBV5-1	few	TGCGCCAGCAGCTTGGGTATCAGGGTGAACGAGCAGTACTTC	CASSLGIRVNEQYF
TRBJ1-2	-	TRBV20-1	-	TGCAGTGCTCCACAGGGCTATGGCTACACCTTC	CSAPQGYGYTF
TRBJ1-6	-	TRBV14	-	TGTGCCAGCAGCCAAGAGAGCCCGTCCTATAATTCACCCCTCCACTTT	CASSQESPSYNSPLHF
TRBJ1-6	-	TRBV20-1	-	TGCAGTGCTAGCCGGGCAGCCCAATCCTATAATTCACCCCTCCACTTT	CSASRAAQSYNSPLHF
TRBJ2-7	-	TRBV12-3/TRBV12-4	-	TGTGCCAGCAGTTTCTACAGGCGATCCTCTGGTGAGCAGTACTTC	CASSFYRRSSGEQYF
TRBJ1-3	-	TRBV5-6	many	TGTGCCAGCAGCCTGGGACGGAACTCTGGAAACACCATATATTTT	CASSLGRNSGNTIYF
TRBJ2-5	TRBD2	TRBV27	many	TGTGCCAGCAGTTTTACTAGCGGGGGAGTTGAGACCCAGTACTTC	CASSFTSGGVETQYF
TRBJ2-1	TRBD1	TRBV10-3	-	TGTGCCATCAGTGCGGTCGGGACAGGGATTTTTGGTGAGCAGTTCTTC	CAISAVGTGIFGEQFF
TRBJ2-3	TRBD1	TRBV20-1	-	TGCAGTGCTCTGGAGGGGACAGGGGGCACAGATACGCAGTATTTT	CSALEGTGGTDTQYF
TRBJ1-1	-	TRBV12-5	-	TGTGCTAGTGGACCAGGGAGTCACTCATGGAACACTGAAGCTTTCTTT	CASGPGSHSWNTEAFF
TRBJ2-1	-	TRBV20-1	few	TGCAGTGCTAGAGAGGGCAGACAGCCCTACAATGAGCAGTTCTTC	CSAREGRQPYNEQFF
TRBJ1-5	-	TRBV4-1	few	TGCGCCAGCAGCCAAAACCCACAGGGATATCAGCCCCAGCATTTT	CASSQNPQGYQPQHF
TRBJ1-6	-	TRBV11-2	many	TGTGCCAGCAGCCTATTGGTTAATTCACCCCTCCACTTT	CASSLLVNSPLHF
TRBJ2-3	-	TRBV20-1	-	TGCAGTGCTCCCCCCCCGGGGACAGATACGCAGTATTTT	CSAPPPGTDTQYF
TRBJ2-2	-	TRBV24-1	few	TGTGCCACCAGTGAATTCGACAACACCGGGGAGCTGTTTTTT	CATSEFDNTGELFF
TRBJ2-5	-	TRBV7-6	few	TGTGCCAGCAGCTTAGTGGGCCCAGAGACCCAGTACTTC	CASSLVGPETQYF
TRBJ2-5	-	TRBV5-4	-	TGTGCCAGCAGCTTGGTGACACGACGAGGGGAGACCCAGTACTTC	CASSLVTRRGETQYF